This TCR beta chain was retrieved from a study of identifying expanded T cells in peripheral blood. The CDR3 runs to 13 residues. From germline, CDR1 is SGHVS and CDR2 FNYEAQ. V lost 0 bases, J lost 4 bases, and 6 bases lay in between. Produced via immunoSEQ multiplex PCR; TCRdb's table is partial and in-frame only. The sample gives some 90,000 clones, more than 75% of which show up once; 15% to 20% is in the top ten. J is TRBJ1-1 and V is TRBV7-6; D call uncertain. This clonotype was sampled from a person aged 18 to 70 in good health. Sequenced material: blood. In DNA, the CDR3 is TGTGCCAGCAGCTTAGCAGGCCTCACTGAAGCTTTCTTT. It specifies CASSLAGLTEAFF.